This TCR beta chain appears in the sequencing data of a study of T cell clones after liver transplantation. Sorting of unstimulated PBMCs yielded separate CD3+CD4+ and CD3+CD8+ fractions. Sequencing was performed with immunoSEQ multiplex PCR; in TCRdb, only in-frame clones are kept and a portion is missing. Of 95,000 to 110,000 clones listed, 80% to 85% are singletons. CDR3 length: 13 amino acids. Germline V gene data show CDR1 as SGHTA and CDR2 as FQGNSA. Trimming took 5 bases from V and 2 from J, leaving 9 bases between them. The chain joins TRBV7-2 to TRBJ2-5; TRBD1 might be the D (5 bases). The specimen comprised CD4+ T cells from blood, sampled before liver transplant. The source is a human donor who received a liver transplant. CDR3 amino acids: CASSKTVQETQYF. The CDR3 DNA reads as TGTGCCAGCAGCAAGACAGTACAAGAGACCCAGTACTTC.